The entry below gives a single T cell receptor beta chain sequence along with its context. For sequencing, patients were chosen who had shown expansion of CD8+CD57+ cells by flow cytometry. Researchers used genomic DNA as the template to profile TCR beta VDJ and CDR3. TCRdb processed the reads anew with MiXCR; each CDR3 protein has one entry. The repertoire holds 400,000 to 600,000 distinct CDR3 sequences, with more than 25% as singletons. These data originate in a study of CD8+CD57+ T cells in acquired aplastic anemia. Germline V gene lookup returns CDR1 SGHDN and CDR2 FVKESK. V lost 1 base to trimming and J lost 2 bases, with 10 bases between them. The CDR3 is made up of 15 amino acids.

Input material: sorted CD4+, CD8+, or CD8+CD57+ T cells (not recorded which) from PBMCs. The V call is TRBV14, the J call TRBJ2-3; D unclear. The clonotype was recovered from a human donor with aplastic anemia. The CDR3 DNA is TGTGCCAGCAGCCAAGTGGCAATATCCACAGATACGCAGTATTTT. This encodes CASSQVAISTDTQYF.